This TCR beta chain was observed in a study of identical twins. The study's findings and limits: Possibly, invariant MAIT and iNKT cells partly confounded zero-insertion analyses.

The CDR3 has 15 residues. V was pared by 4 bases and J by 8 bases, with 9 bases of the junction left unmatched. Germline CDR1 and CDR2: ENHRY and SYGVKD. Template switching created a universal primer site, and the cDNA included unique molecular identifiers. TCRdb re-called the 5' RACE reads through MiXCR, storing one row per CDR3 protein. Among hundreds of thousands of distinct CDR3 sequences listed, roughly 6% were seen once. Every sampled donor was Caucasian and healthy. This clonotype came up many times. What it binds is unknown. This chain connects TRBV10-3 to TRBJ2-1; 9 nucleotides agree with TRBD2. The sequenced sample consisted of naive T cells sorted from blood. This TCR was recovered from a man between 18 and 29 years old in good health. The CDR3 loop reads CAISVAGGPIDEQFF. Written as DNA, the CDR3 is TGTGCCATCAGTGTGGCGGGAGGGCCTATTGATGAGCAGTTCTTC.